The 12 T cell receptor beta chains listed next were all sequenced from one sample in a study of blood T cell repertoires in COVID-19. Sequencing used immunoSEQ multiplex PCR; TCRdb keeps in-frame clones, though not all of them. The sample consists of around 300,000 clones, 75% to 90% of them appearing once. Sequenced: peripheral blood. These TCRs come from a man aged 50-60 years with acute or convalescent COVID-19.

J is TRBJ1-1 and V is TRBV7-9; 8 nucleotides agree with TRBD1. After removal of 5 bases from V and 1 base from J, the junction contained 6 bases not matched to a gene. The V gene's germline CDR1 is SEHNR and CDR2 FQNEAQ (reference sequence). This CDR3 is 15 amino acids long. As DNA, the CDR3 is TGTGCCAGCAGCCGCAGTGGGACAGGGAACACTGAAGCTTTCTTT. Translating it yields CASSRSGTGNTEAFF.

The CDR3 bases are TGCGCCAGCAGCTTACAGGCCTACACAGATACGCAGTATTTT. It specifies CASSLQAYTDTQYF. This rearrangement joins TRBV5-1 to TRBJ2-3; possibly TRBD1 for D (5 bases). Germline CDR1 reads SGHRS; CDR2 reads YFSETQ. The CDR3 is 14 amino acids. Between the trimmed V and J ends, which lost 2 bases and 2 bases, there was a span of 9 bases.

This clone was detected ten times or more. A read error may account for a junction end that differs from germline. The gene calls are TRBV5-6 and TRBJ2-3; a possible D gene is TRBD1 (6 bases). CDR1 is SGHDT and CDR2 is YYEEEE in the germline V gene. The CDR3 has 16 residues. Here the CDR3 DNA reads TGTGCCAGCGGCTTGTCAGGGGTCCGTTTTGCAGATACGCAGTATTTT. Amino acids: CASGLSGVRFADTQYF.

The J gene is TRBJ2-5, the V gene TRBV9; TRBD2 matches 8 bases. J was trimmed by 2 bases and V by 3 bases; bases with no gene match: 6. Germline values: CDR1 SGDLS, CDR2 YYNGEE. CDR3 length: 15 amino acids. DNA of the CDR3: TGTGCCAGCAGCGAAGGCGGGGGGCAGCAAGAGACCCAGTACTTC. Amino acids: CASSEGGGQQETQYF.

This chain connects TRBV9 to TRBJ2-1; TRBD2 matches at 9 bases. CDR1 and CDR2 (germline): SGDLS, YYNGEE. This CDR3 comprises 15 residues. V was pared by 0 bases and J by 4 bases, with 2 bases of the junction left unmatched. The CDR3 spells CASSVGGGAYNEQFF. CDR3 coding DNA: TGTGCCAGCAGCGTAGGCGGGGGGGCTTACAATGAGCAGTTCTTC.

This chain links TRBV5-4 with TRBJ2-6; D is unclear. The CDR3 totals 15 residues. V lost 3 bases to trimming and J lost 4 bases, with 11 bases between them. Germline CDR1 is SGHNT and CDR2 is YYREEE (reference sequence). This CDR3 is CASSSPGGGANVLTF. As DNA, the CDR3 is TGTGCCAGCAGCTCCCCGGGTGGAGGGGCCAACGTCCTGACTTTC.

This clone was recorded a few times. The chain is built from TRBV18 and TRBJ1-2, with 9 bases that match TRBD1. Trimming took 1 base from V and 6 from J; bases not matched to a gene: 6. This CDR3 has 15 residues. The germline CDR1 and CDR2 sequences are KGHSH and LQKENI. The CDR3 reads CASSPRTGAFDGYTF. Written as DNA, the CDR3 is TGTGCCAGCTCACCACGGACAGGGGCTTTCGATGGCTACACCTTC.

This clone was recorded only once. V and J are TRBV5-6 and TRBJ1-4; no clear D. Germline V gene sequence: CDR1 SGHDT, CDR2 YYEEEE. The CDR3 length is 12 residues. Trimming cost V 4 bases and J 10 bases, with 11 bases left between them. DNA of the CDR3: TGTGCCAGCAGCGACCCGGGTGGAAAACTGTTTTTT. Protein product: CASSDPGGKLFF.

The chain recombines TRBV20-1 with TRBJ2-7, with TRBD2 matching 7 bases. J lost 3 bases, V lost 3 bases, and 14 bases had no gene match. The CDR3 extends over 16 amino acids. Germline V gives CDR1 DFQATT, CDR2 SNEGSKA (reference sequence). CDR3 nucleotide sequence: TGCAGTGCTAGTCACAAGAGAGAAGCGGGGAACTACGAGCAGTACTTC. It codes for CSASHKREAGNYEQYF.

The CDR3 nucleotides are TGTGCCAGCAGTTACTCGGGCAGGGCAACCTACGAGCAGTACTTC. Translation gives CASSYSGRATYEQYF. The chain employs TRBV6-5 and TRBJ2-7, with D perhaps TRBD1 (5 bases). Germline lookup yields CDR1 MNHEY and CDR2 SVGAGI. V was trimmed by 0 bases and J by 2 bases, leaving 11 bases between them. There are 15 residues in the CDR3.

V gene TRBV19 combines with J gene TRBJ1-6; 9 bases fit TRBD1. The V gene's germline CDR1 is LNHDA and CDR2 SQIVND (reference sequence). The CDR3 has 17 residues. V lost 4 bases and J lost 9; bases outside the gene matches: 13. Written as DNA, the CDR3 is TGTGCCAGTAGTAAAGCCGCCGACAGGGGGTCAAGTTCACCCCTCCACTTT. It translates to CASSKAADRGSSSPLHF. Combining the CDR3 with reference TRBV19 and TRBJ1-6 gives the whole variable domain DGGITQSPKYLFRKEGQNVTLSCEQNLNHDAMYWYRQDPGQGLRLIYYSQIVNDFQKGDIAEGYSVSREKKESFPLTVTSAQKNPTAFYLCASSKAADRGSSSPLHFGNGTRLTVT.

The count of this clone is one. At one boundary the junction diverges from the germline segment, which might be a read error. This chain joins TRBV6-5 and TRBJ1-4; 8 bases fit TRBD1. The CDR3 is made up of 15 amino acids. Germline V lookup: CDR1 MNHEY, CDR2 SVGAGI. CDR3 nucleotides: TGTGCCAGCAGTTACTCGAGGACAGGGAATGTAAAACTGTTTTTT. This translates into CASSYSRTGNVKLFF.